This T cell receptor beta chain stems from a study of blood T cell repertoires in COVID-19. Study-level background: Spain, Italy and the United States supplied samples that represented acute and convalescent COVID-19. From T cells, B-cell-depleted T cells, or PBMCs came the material, which was cDNA or gDNA.

As handled by the study authors: Nucleated cell number was recorded as an estimate derived from reference gene primer amplification. TCRdb keeps only in-frame clones here, not all; method: immunoSEQ multiplex PCR. V and J calls and clone size follow that table, whereas D and trimming were derived from the DNA. The table lists around 69,000 clones, almost 85% of them singletons. The CDR3 length is 15 residues. Trimming removed 3 bases from V and 1 base from J, with 16 bases in between. The germline CDR1 and CDR2 sequences are SQVTM and ANQGSEA. The rearrangement joins TRBV29-1 to TRBJ2-7, with D perhaps matching TRBD2 (5 bases). The source material was peripheral blood. This TCR was recovered from a man aged 45-65 years with active COVID-19. The CDR3 nucleotides are TGCAGCGTTGAGGGTGGACGGGAACCGTCCTACGAGCAGTACTTC. The encoded protein is CSVEGGREPSYEQYF.